The rows below give T cell receptor beta chains drawn from one sample of a study of T-cell reconstitution after alpha-beta-depleted transplantation in children. TCRdb independently ran MiXCR on the PCR reads; one entry per CDR3 protein. The sample shows around 370,000 distinct CDR3 sequences, 10% of them seen only once. The sample in question was PBMCs from the stem cell graft donor, obtained from the stem cell graft. These receptor sequences come from a human donor who donated a stem cell graft to a child with acute lymphoblastic leukemia. Both conserved end residues are part of each CDR3. The order of the fields is CDR3 protein, CDR3 DNA, CDR3 length, V gene, clone size, J gene, D gene. D genes are given only for firm matches. Clone size, where shown, is once, few, many, or a class for clones that have expanded.

cdr3_aa: CASSYHGGANVLTF
cdr3_nt: TGTGCCAGCAGTTACCATGGAGGGGCCAACGTCCTGACTTTC
cdr3_length: 14
v_call: TRBV6-2/TRBV6-3
clone_size: many
j_call: TRBJ2-6
d_call: -

cdr3_aa: CASRPLGRGTDTQYF
cdr3_nt: TGTGCCAGCAGACCGTTGGGCAGGGGGACAGATACGCAGTATTTT
cdr3_length: 15
v_call: TRBV28
clone_size: few
j_call: TRBJ2-3
d_call: TRBD1

cdr3_aa: CASSLGPMNTEAFF
cdr3_nt: TGTGCCAGCAGCTTAGGACCGATGAACACTGAAGCTTTCTTT
cdr3_length: 14
v_call: TRBV7-2
clone_size: few
j_call: TRBJ1-1
d_call: -

cdr3_aa: CASGESGNTIYF
cdr3_nt: TGTGCCAGCGGGGAATCTGGAAACACCATATATTTT
cdr3_length: 12
v_call: TRBV12-3/TRBV12-4
clone_size: -
j_call: TRBJ1-3
d_call: -

cdr3_aa: CASSRDGGAGTEAFF
cdr3_nt: TGCGCCAGCAGCAGGGACGGGGGCGCGGGTACTGAAGCTTTCTTT
cdr3_length: 15
v_call: TRBV5-1
clone_size: few
j_call: TRBJ1-1
d_call: -

cdr3_aa: CASSSPGHYNEQFF
cdr3_nt: TGTGCCAGCAGTTCCCCTGGGCACTACAATGAGCAGTTCTTC
cdr3_length: 14
v_call: TRBV6-2/TRBV6-3
clone_size: -
j_call: TRBJ2-1
d_call: -

cdr3_aa: CSARDLHGHLSYEQYF
cdr3_nt: TGCAGTGCTAGAGATCTCCACGGGCACCTCTCCTACGAGCAGTACTTC
cdr3_length: 16
v_call: TRBV20-1
clone_size: few
j_call: TRBJ2-7
d_call: -

cdr3_aa: CASSTPFGLEGTDTQYF
cdr3_nt: TGTGCCAGCAGCACCCCCTTCGGGCTAGAGGGGACAGATACGCAGTATTTT
cdr3_length: 17
v_call: TRBV11-2
clone_size: few
j_call: TRBJ2-3
d_call: -

cdr3_aa: CASTPGGVYEQYF
cdr3_nt: TGTGCCAGCACCCCGGGAGGGGTCTACGAGCAGTACTTC
cdr3_length: 13
v_call: TRBV12-3/TRBV12-4
clone_size: few
j_call: TRBJ2-7
d_call: TRBD2

cdr3_aa: CASSYSGAMSNEQFF
cdr3_nt: TGTGCCAGCAGTTACTCTGGGGCTATGAGCAATGAGCAGTTCTTC
cdr3_length: 15
v_call: TRBV6-5
clone_size: once
j_call: TRBJ2-1
d_call: -

cdr3_aa: CSARGLGLAGDGEQFF
cdr3_nt: TGCAGTGCTAGAGGACTGGGACTAGCGGGAGATGGTGAGCAGTTCTTC
cdr3_length: 16
v_call: TRBV20-1
clone_size: few
j_call: TRBJ2-1
d_call: TRBD2

cdr3_aa: CASSLKIGSQETQYF
cdr3_nt: TGCGCCAGCAGCTTGAAGATCGGCAGTCAAGAGACCCAGTACTTC
cdr3_length: 15
v_call: TRBV5-1
clone_size: -
j_call: TRBJ2-5
d_call: -

cdr3_aa: CASSKETASGELFF
cdr3_nt: TGCGCCAGCAGTAAAGAGACGGCCTCCGGGGAGCTGTTTTTT
cdr3_length: 14
v_call: TRBV5-1
clone_size: few
j_call: TRBJ2-2
d_call: -

cdr3_aa: CASSLEGDSQETQYF
cdr3_nt: TGTGCCAGCAGCTTAGAGGGGGACTCCCAAGAGACCCAGTACTTC
cdr3_length: 15
v_call: TRBV7-6
clone_size: many
j_call: TRBJ2-5
d_call: -

cdr3_aa: CASSHREYTGELFF
cdr3_nt: TGTGCCAGCAGTCACAGAGAATACACCGGGGAGCTGTTTTTT
cdr3_length: 14
v_call: TRBV4-2
clone_size: -
j_call: TRBJ2-2
d_call: -

cdr3_aa: CASSFEGWPEYGYTF
cdr3_nt: TGCGCCAGCAGCTTTGAGGGTTGGCCTGAGTATGGCTACACCTTC
cdr3_length: 15
v_call: TRBV5-1
clone_size: -
j_call: TRBJ1-2
d_call: -

cdr3_aa: CASSLLVASGQTNTGELFF
cdr3_nt: TGTGCCAGCAGTTTATTAGTTGCTAGCGGGCAGACGAACACCGGGGAGCTGTTTTTT
cdr3_length: 19
v_call: TRBV28
clone_size: many
j_call: TRBJ2-2
d_call: TRBD2

cdr3_aa: CASRPTSGGYNEQFF
cdr3_nt: TGTGCCAGTAGGCCTACTAGCGGGGGTTACAATGAGCAGTTCTTC
cdr3_length: 15
v_call: TRBV19
clone_size: -
j_call: TRBJ2-1
d_call: TRBD2

cdr3_aa: CASSLVLGNEQFF
cdr3_nt: TGTGCCAGCAGCTTAGTTCTAGGCAATGAGCAGTTCTTC
cdr3_length: 13
v_call: TRBV7-3
clone_size: -
j_call: TRBJ2-1
d_call: -

cdr3_aa: CASSLALAGGSEQFF
cdr3_nt: TGCGCCAGCAGCTTAGCGCTAGCGGGAGGCAGTGAGCAGTTCTTC
cdr3_length: 15
v_call: TRBV5-1
clone_size: -
j_call: TRBJ2-1
d_call: TRBD2

cdr3_aa: CSAREGFGTQYF
cdr3_nt: TGCAGTGCTAGAGAAGGGTTTGGGACCCAGTACTTC
cdr3_length: 12
v_call: TRBV20-1
clone_size: -
j_call: TRBJ2-5
d_call: -

cdr3_aa: CASSQGSSGMIEQYF
cdr3_nt: TGTGCCAGCAGTCAAGGGTCTAGCGGGATGATCGAGCAGTACTTC
cdr3_length: 15
v_call: TRBV2
clone_size: few
j_call: TRBJ2-7
d_call: TRBD2

cdr3_aa: CASSLVQGDTQYF
cdr3_nt: TGTGCCAGCAGCTTGGTGCAGGGTGATACGCAGTATTTT
cdr3_length: 13
v_call: TRBV5-6
clone_size: many
j_call: TRBJ2-3
d_call: -

cdr3_aa: CSANQKGAAYEQYF
cdr3_nt: TGCAGTGCTAATCAGAAGGGCGCGGCCTACGAGCAGTACTTC
cdr3_length: 14
v_call: TRBV20-1
clone_size: few
j_call: TRBJ2-7
d_call: -

cdr3_aa: CSARDLGDPFSYEQYF
cdr3_nt: TGCAGTGCTAGAGATCTCGGCGATCCCTTCTCCTACGAGCAGTACTTC
cdr3_length: 16
v_call: TRBV20-1
clone_size: -
j_call: TRBJ2-7
d_call: -

cdr3_aa: CASSTWEYPYEQYF
cdr3_nt: TGTGCCAGCAGCACCTGGGAGTACCCGTACGAGCAGTACTTC
cdr3_length: 14
v_call: TRBV3-1
clone_size: -
j_call: TRBJ2-7
d_call: -

cdr3_aa: CSVEAPDRVYGYTF
cdr3_nt: TGCAGCGTTGAAGCGCCCGACAGGGTCTATGGCTACACCTTC
cdr3_length: 14
v_call: TRBV29-1
clone_size: -
j_call: TRBJ1-2
d_call: TRBD1

cdr3_aa: CASSLGTPGGTGELFF
cdr3_nt: TGTGCCAGCAGTTTGGGAACGCCCGGAGGAACCGGGGAGCTGTTTTTT
cdr3_length: 16
v_call: TRBV12-3/TRBV12-4
clone_size: -
j_call: TRBJ2-2
d_call: -

cdr3_aa: CASSQRSSLAGVIYEQYF
cdr3_nt: TGTGCCAGCAGCCAAAGAAGCTCGCTAGCGGGAGTTATCTACGAGCAGTACTTC
cdr3_length: 18
v_call: TRBV14
clone_size: -
j_call: TRBJ2-7
d_call: TRBD2

cdr3_aa: CASSLGTLNTGELFF
cdr3_nt: TGTGCCAGCAGTCTGGGGACACTGAACACCGGGGAGCTGTTTTTT
cdr3_length: 15
v_call: TRBV27
clone_size: many
j_call: TRBJ2-2
d_call: -

cdr3_aa: CASSLPVTGEGTDTQYF
cdr3_nt: TGTGCCAGCAGCCTCCCCGTGACAGGGGAGGGGACAGATACGCAGTATTTT
cdr3_length: 17
v_call: TRBV7-3
clone_size: -
j_call: TRBJ2-3
d_call: -

cdr3_aa: CASSLNTKGETQYF
cdr3_nt: TGTGCCAGCAGTTTAAACACCAAGGGAGAGACCCAGTACTTC
cdr3_length: 14
v_call: TRBV27
clone_size: few
j_call: TRBJ2-5
d_call: -

cdr3_aa: CASSYRPGGLIVTEAFF
cdr3_nt: TGTGCCAGCAGTTACCGACCTGGTGGGTTGATAGTCACTGAAGCTTTCTTT
cdr3_length: 17
v_call: TRBV6-5
clone_size: many
j_call: TRBJ1-1
d_call: -

cdr3_aa: CASSLGGTLTIEQYF
cdr3_nt: TGTGCCAGCAGCTTAGGTGGGACACTAACGATCGAGCAGTACTTC
cdr3_length: 15
v_call: TRBV7-2
clone_size: -
j_call: TRBJ2-7
d_call: -

cdr3_aa: CSARAPGSGKNSQYF
cdr3_nt: TGCAGTGCTAGAGCCCCAGGTAGCGGCAAAAACAGTCAGTACTTC
cdr3_length: 15
v_call: TRBV20-1
clone_size: -
j_call: TRBJ2-4
d_call: -

cdr3_aa: CASSLAGYSTDTQYF
cdr3_nt: TGCGCCAGCAGCTTGGCAGGATATAGCACAGATACGCAGTATTTT
cdr3_length: 15
v_call: TRBV5-1
clone_size: many
j_call: TRBJ2-3
d_call: -

cdr3_aa: CASRPYGVRVGESNQPQHF
cdr3_nt: TGTGCCAGCAGGCCATATGGGGTACGGGTGGGAGAAAGCAATCAGCCCCAGCATTTT
cdr3_length: 19
v_call: TRBV27
clone_size: few
j_call: TRBJ1-5
d_call: -

cdr3_aa: CASSSTSGRHGEQYF
cdr3_nt: TGTGCCAGCAGCTCGACTAGCGGGAGACATGGCGAGCAGTACTTC
cdr3_length: 15
v_call: TRBV7-9
clone_size: many
j_call: TRBJ2-7
d_call: TRBD2

cdr3_aa: CASSWTRGFAYGQYF
cdr3_nt: TGCGCCAGCAGCTGGACCAGGGGGTTCGCCTACGGGCAGTACTTC
cdr3_length: 15
v_call: TRBV5-1
clone_size: -
j_call: TRBJ2-7
d_call: TRBD1

cdr3_aa: CASSQDPQFLSYEQYF
cdr3_nt: TGCGCCAGCAGCCAAGATCCCCAGTTCCTTTCCTACGAGCAGTACTTC
cdr3_length: 16
v_call: TRBV4-1
clone_size: -
j_call: TRBJ2-7
d_call: -

cdr3_aa: CAISEPGQGATNEKLFF
cdr3_nt: TGTGCCATCAGTGAGCCGGGACAGGGGGCAACTAATGAAAAACTGTTTTTT
cdr3_length: 17
v_call: TRBV10-3
clone_size: few
j_call: TRBJ1-4
d_call: TRBD1

cdr3_aa: CASRPLRGDSTDTQYF
cdr3_nt: TGTGCCAGCAGACCCCTTAGGGGCGATAGTACAGATACGCAGTATTTT
cdr3_length: 16
v_call: TRBV12-3/TRBV12-4
clone_size: few
j_call: TRBJ2-3
d_call: -

cdr3_aa: CASSHAGPSEQYF
cdr3_nt: TGTGCCAGCAGCCATGCAGGACCCTCCGAGCAGTACTTC
cdr3_length: 13
v_call: TRBV3-1
clone_size: -
j_call: TRBJ2-7
d_call: -